The 14 T cell receptor beta chains presented below share a single source sample, sequenced in a study of blood T cell repertoires in COVID-19 (dated by TCRdb to the early 2020s). Receptor amplification or capture employed the immunoSEQ multiplex PCR assay. The table was pulled from immuneACCESS by TCRdb, which kept in-frame rearrangements only. Such tables lose some clones; where checked, under half of the loss comes from unresolved V genes, and the rest has no known cause. Within this sample are 150,000 or so clones, with 84% of them counted one time only. The top ten hold 4% of the sample. The material sequenced was peripheral blood. These receptors were obtained from a woman aged 60-75 years with acute or convalescent COVID-19.

This chain links TRBV19 with TRBJ1-5; 7 bases agree with TRBD1. The V gene end was trimmed by 10 bases and the J gene end by 2 bases; junction bases not matched to a gene: 2. Germline V gives CDR1 LNHDA, CDR2 SQIVND (reference sequence). The CDR3 has 12 residues. CDR3 coding DNA: TGTGCCACCGGACAGGGCAATCAGCCCCAGCATTTT. This translates into CATGQGNQPQHF.

The chain employs TRBV4-1 and TRBJ2-7; D is perhaps TRBD2 (6 bases). Looked up from germline, CDR1 is MGHRA and CDR2 is YSYEKL. Trimming took off 2 bases at V and 2 bases at J, with 13 bases between the two ends. The CDR3 contains 15 residues. This CDR3 reads CASSQTPGLPYEQYF. CDR3 sequence (DNA): TGCGCCAGCAGCCAAACCCCGGGACTCCCCTACGAGCAGTACTTC.

V usage is TRBV6-5 and J usage is TRBJ1-2; 7 bases agree with TRBD1. V lost 6 bases, J lost 7 bases, and 5 bases stayed unmatched. The CDR3 is 12 residues long. CDR1 is MNHEY, CDR2 SVGAGI, per germline. CDR3 amino acids: CASSRQGLGYTF. Written as DNA, the CDR3 is TGTGCCAGCAGCAGACAGGGTCTTGGCTACACCTTC.

The rearrangement links TRBV27 to TRBJ2-1; 7 positions match TRBD2. In germline, CDR1 is MNHEY, CDR2 SMNVEV (reference sequence). V lost 4 bases to trimming and J lost 4 bases; unmatched junction nucleotides: 7. This CDR3 is built from 15 residues. CDR3 region: CASSSGGSTYNEQFF. Written as DNA, the CDR3 is TGTGCCAGCAGTTCCGGCGGGAGTACGTACAATGAGCAGTTCTTC.

The rearrangement links TRBV2 to TRBJ2-6, with D possibly being TRBD1 (7 bases). Per the germline V gene, CDR1 is SNHLY and CDR2 is FYNNEI. The V gene lost 9 bases and the J gene lost 4 bases, with 16 bases spanning the gap. The CDR3 runs 15 residues. CDR3 nucleotide sequence: TGTGCCAGTGTGACAGGGAGGACAGGGGCCAACGTCCTGACTTTC. Amino acids: CASVTGRTGANVLTF.

The chain uses TRBV24-1 and TRBJ2-7, with 8 bases lining up with TRBD1. With 3 bases clipped from V and 6 bases from J, the junction kept 6 bases outside the gene matches. The CDR3 totals 14 residues. CDR1 and CDR2 (germline): KGHDR, SFDVKD. CDR3 sequence: CATSDGGQAAEQYF. CDR3 DNA sequence: TGTGCCACCAGTGATGGGGGACAGGCCGCCGAGCAGTACTTC.

This clone was picked up one time. The rearrangement joins TRBV2 to TRBJ1-6; D unclear. Trimming removed 6 bases from V and 0 bases from J, with 9 bases in between. The CDR3 runs 15 residues. Germline CDR1 and CDR2: SNHLY and FYNNEI. CDR3 region: CASRGLSSYNSPLHF. In nucleotides, the CDR3 is TGTGCCAGCAGGGGCCTGAGCTCCTATAATTCACCCCTCCACTTT.

The J gene is TRBJ2-7, the V gene TRBV29-1, with TRBD1 matching over 9 bases. The CDR3 is made up of 13 amino acids. Germline-derived CDR1 and CDR2 are SQVTM and ANQGSEA. With 3 bases clipped from V and 3 bases from J, the junction kept 3 bases outside the gene matches. The CDR3 sequence: CSVEVGQGYEQYF. DNA for the CDR3: TGCAGCGTTGAGGTGGGACAGGGCTACGAGCAGTACTTC.

This CDR3 is CASSPLGAGGYNEQFF. Written as DNA, the CDR3 is TGTGCCAGCTCACCACTGGGTGCGGGCGGCTACAATGAGCAGTTCTTC. The rearrangement uses TRBV18 and TRBJ2-1; a weak D match, TRBD2 (5 bases). CDR1 and CDR2 (germline): KGHSH, LQKENI. The CDR3 covers 16 residues. V was shortened by 1 base and J by 3 bases, with 13 bases between the two germline ends.

V usage is TRBV9 and J usage is TRBJ2-1; possibly TRBD2 for D (6 bases). V lost 2 bases to trimming and J lost 2 bases, with 11 bases between them. Germline values: CDR1 SGDLS, CDR2 YYNGEE. This CDR3 contains 15 residues. The CDR3 here is CASSVSSGPYNEQFF. The CDR3 DNA sequence: TGTGCCAGCAGCGTTAGCAGCGGGCCCTACAATGAGCAGTTCTTC.

The rearrangement uses TRBV19 and TRBJ2-7; 9 nucleotides align to TRBD2. Germline CDR1 and CDR2: LNHDA and SQIVND (reference sequence). V lost 2 bases and J lost 2; bases outside the gene matches: 7. This CDR3 has 16 amino acids. DNA for the CDR3: TGTGCCAGTAGTATAAGTCTAGCGGGACGGGCCTACGAGCAGTACTTC. Its translation is CASSISLAGRAYEQYF.

The rearrangement joins TRBV18 to TRBJ1-5; 7 positions match TRBD1. Per germline, CDR1 KGHSH and CDR2 LQKENI. Trimming removed 3 bases from V and 7 bases from J; junction bases left unmatched: 9. The CDR3 is made up of 15 amino acids. The CDR3 spells CASSPTHRGGQPQHF. The CDR3 DNA sequence: TGTGCCAGCTCACCGACTCACAGGGGCGGGCAGCCCCAGCATTTT. Variable domain in full (rest from reference TRBV18 and TRBJ1-5): NAGVMQNPRHLVRRRGQEARLRCSPMKGHSHVYWYRQLPEEGLKFMVYLQKENIIDESGMPKERFSAEFPKEGPSILRIQQVVRGDSAAYFCASSPTHRGGQPQHFGDGTRLSIL.

The chain recombines TRBV30 with TRBJ1-1; possible D gene TRBD1, 5 bases. The CDR3 spans 13 residues. Germline lookup yields CDR1 GTSNPN and CDR2 SVGIG (reference sequence). Trimming took off 5 bases at V and 4 bases at J, with 14 bases between the two ends. The CDR3 DNA sequence: TGTGCCTGGTGGGGGAGGGTGCTCACTGAAGCTTTCTTT. This codes for CAWWGRVLTEAFF.

In DNA, the CDR3 is TGTGCCAGCAGCGTAGCTGGACAGGCCTTGAACACTGAAGCTTTCTTT. Translation: CASSVAGQALNTEAFF. This rearrangement joins TRBV9 to TRBJ1-1; 7 nucleotides line up with TRBD1. The CDR3 sequence is 16 residues long. The trim removed 0 bases at V and 0 bases at J, leaving 5 bases unmatched. Germline-derived CDR1 and CDR2 are SGDLS and YYNGEE.